The clone carrying this TCR beta chain was recorded once. What it binds is not known. The data were taken from a study of T cell responses to AZD1222 COVID-19 vaccine. Trimming removed 0 bases from V and 5 bases from J, with 17 bases in between. Looked up from germline, CDR1 is LGHDT and CDR2 is YNNKEL (reference sequence). The CDR3 extends over 17 amino acids. Findings and limits, study-wide: Seropositive at baseline were only six AZD1222 recipients. Nearly half of spike-specific TCRs reportedly go after variant regions that carry no mutations. Spike was spanned by vaccine-associated CD4 TCRs, with dominance at 160-218 and 743-854. White British donors predominated, females outnumbered males, and clonal diversity was possibly underestimated.

The protocol was immunoSEQ multiplex PCR, while the TCRdb copy is restricted to in-frame clones and leaves out a portion. Here the sample spans approximately 70,000 clones, around nine tenths being singletons. The TCR was taken from an adult who received the MenACWY meningococcal vaccine as a control. The chain couples TRBV3-1 (or the pseudogene TRBV3-2) to TRBJ2-1; D remains unclear. The sample consisted of peripheral blood, taken 28 days after the second dose of the MenACWY control vaccine. The CDR3 coding sequence is TGTGCCAGCAGCCAAGATTCAACTTGCCCAAGGAACAATGAGCAGTTCTTC. Encoded protein: CASSQDSTCPRNNEQFF.